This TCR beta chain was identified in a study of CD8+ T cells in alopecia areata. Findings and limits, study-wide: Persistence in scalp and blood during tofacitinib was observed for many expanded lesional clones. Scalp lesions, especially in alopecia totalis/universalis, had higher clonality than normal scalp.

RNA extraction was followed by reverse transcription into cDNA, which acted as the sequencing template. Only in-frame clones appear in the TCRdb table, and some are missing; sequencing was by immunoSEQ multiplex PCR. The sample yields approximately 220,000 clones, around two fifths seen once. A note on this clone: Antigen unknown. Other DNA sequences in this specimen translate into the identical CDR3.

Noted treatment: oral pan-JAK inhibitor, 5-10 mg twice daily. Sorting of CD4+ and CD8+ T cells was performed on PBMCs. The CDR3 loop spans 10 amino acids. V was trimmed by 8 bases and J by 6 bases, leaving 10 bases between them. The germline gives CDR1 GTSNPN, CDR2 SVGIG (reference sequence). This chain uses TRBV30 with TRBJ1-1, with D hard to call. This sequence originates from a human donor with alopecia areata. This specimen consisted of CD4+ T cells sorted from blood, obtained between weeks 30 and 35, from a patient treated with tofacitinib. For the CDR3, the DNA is TGTGCCATGGAGTCATCTGAAGCTTTCTTT. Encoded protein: CAMESSEAFF.